The 23 T cell receptor beta chains below were found in one sample sequenced in a study of blood T cell repertoires in COVID-19. Some clones are missing from TCRdb's copy, which holds only in-frame ones; the method was immunoSEQ multiplex PCR. The sample records about 200,000 clones, 70% to 85% being singletons. The sequenced sample consisted of PBMCs or T cells enriched from blood (not recorded which). These receptors were obtained from a middle-aged man who had recovered from COVID-19.

The chain recombines TRBV3-1 (or the pseudogene TRBV3-2) with TRBJ1-5; D uncertain. Germline V lookup: CDR1 LGHDT, CDR2 YNNKEL (reference sequence). CDR3 length: 15 amino acids. V lost 0 bases and J lost 0, with 6 bases in between. Here the CDR3 DNA reads TGTGCCAGCAGCCAAGATACAGATAGCAATCAGCCCCAGCATTTT. This encodes CASSQDTDSNQPQHF.

This rearrangement joins TRBV2 to TRBJ1-5; D perhaps matches TRBD1 (5 bases). V was trimmed by 5 bases and J by 6 bases, leaving 11 bases between them. The CDR3 totals 13 residues. Germline CDR1 reads SNHLY; CDR2 reads FYNNEI. CDR3 bases: TGTGCCAGCAGTTCCGCGGGGGGTCAGCCCCAGCATTTT. Translation gives CASSSAGGQPQHF.

This clone has a single count. The genes are TRBV5-4 and TRBJ1-3; TRBD1 is a possible D gene (6 bases). V was trimmed by 4 bases and J by 0 bases, leaving 14 bases between them. The CDR3 runs to 16 residues. Germline V gives CDR1 SGHNT, CDR2 YYREEE (reference sequence). The CDR3 nucleotides read TGTGCCAGCAGCCCGGGGGGGCAGCGCTCTGGAAACACCATATATTTT. Translated, it gives CASSPGGQRSGNTIYF.

The chain carries TRBV9 and TRBJ2-3; no firm D call. Germline CDR1 and CDR2: SGDLS and YYNGEE. The V end was cut by 0 bases, the J end by 2 bases, with 10 bases between. The CDR3 is made up of 15 amino acids. The CDR3 DNA sequence: TGTGCCAGCAGCGTAGGGGCAGCCCTCACAGATACGCAGTATTTT. It specifies CASSVGAALTDTQYF. Full variable domain (rest looked up from reference TRBV9 and TRBJ2-3): DSGVTQTPKHLITATGQRVTLRCSPRSGDLSVYWYQQSLDQGLQFLIQYYNGEERAKGNILERFSAQQFPDLHSELNLSSLELGDSALYFCASSVGAALTDTQYFGPGTRLTVL.

This chain joins TRBV5-6 and TRBJ2-2; TRBD1 is a possible D gene (5 bases). With 1 base removed from V and 7 bases from J, the gap between germline ends came to 17 bases. Germline V lookup: CDR1 SGHDT, CDR2 YYEEEE. The CDR3 is made up of 16 amino acids. The CDR3: CASSLRGAGLIGELFF. As DNA, the CDR3 is TGTGCCAGCAGCTTGCGAGGTGCAGGGTTGATCGGGGAGCTGTTTTTT.

V usage is TRBV27 and J usage is TRBJ2-1; the D gene is possibly TRBD2 (5 bases). The germline V gene has CDR1 MNHEY and CDR2 SMNVEV (reference sequence). The CDR3 is 18 residues long. Trimming pared 1 base from V and 0 bases from J, leaving 16 bases between. CDR3 in amino acids: CASSLFLDGESSYNEQFF. The CDR3 DNA reads as TGTGCCAGCAGTTTATTTTTAGACGGGGAGTCCTCCTACAATGAGCAGTTCTTC.

This clone appeared a single time. CDR3 nucleotides: TGTGCCAGTAGTATAGTAGGGGAAGGGTCCTACAATGAGCAGTTCTTC. The encoded protein is CASSIVGEGSYNEQFF. The chain couples TRBV19 to TRBJ2-1; tentative D call: TRBD1 (5 bases). The CDR3 covers 16 residues. Germline loops: CDR1 LNHDA, CDR2 SQIVND (reference sequence). V lost 1 base and J lost 1, with 11 bases in between.

This rearrangement joins TRBV28 to TRBJ2-4; D may be TRBD2 (6 bases). The CDR3 runs to 15 residues. Germline loops: CDR1 MDHEN, CDR2 SYDVKM. Between the trimmed V and J ends, which lost 6 bases and 8 bases, there was a span of 20 bases. The CDR3 here is CASRRLTGAGDIQYF. For the CDR3, the DNA is TGTGCCAGCAGGCGTTTGACGGGAGCCGGGGACATTCAGTACTTC.

This clone appeared once. This chain connects TRBV29-1 to TRBJ1-3; possibly TRBD1 for D (6 bases). The V gene lost 7 bases and the J gene lost 4 bases, with 14 bases spanning the gap. Germline lookup yields CDR1 SQVTM and CDR2 ANQGSEA. The CDR3 length is 13 residues. Written as DNA, the CDR3 is TGCAGCGGATCTAGTGGGGGCGGAAACACCATATATTTT. Translation gives CSGSSGGGNTIYF.

The genes are TRBV11-3 and TRBJ2-3; D is possibly TRBD2 (5 bases). This CDR3 has 15 amino acids. The V and J ends lost 0 bases and 4 bases respectively, with 11 bases between them. Germline-derived CDR1 and CDR2 are SGHNT and YENEEA. The CDR3, as DNA: TGTGCCAGCAGCTTAGAGGGAGTGGTCGCAGATACGCAGTATTTT. It codes for CASSLEGVVADTQYF.

This clone was picked up one time. The chain recombines TRBV29-1 with TRBJ1-2; D is unclear. The CDR3 contains 12 residues. Germline CDR1 and CDR2: SQVTM and ANQGSEA. With 7 bases removed from V and 7 bases from J, the gap between germline ends came to 16 bases. DNA for the CDR3: TGCAGCGCCGGTTCAGGTAGTGCTGGCTACACCTTC. It translates to CSAGSGSAGYTF.

This clone was observed once. J is TRBJ1-5 and V is TRBV2; 10 bases agree with TRBD1. CDR1 SNHLY and CDR2 FYNNEI come from the germline V gene. The CDR3 runs to 14 residues. Losses at the gene ends were 6 bases for V and 7 bases for J; bases not matched to a gene: 6. The CDR3 DNA sequence: TGTGCCAGCAGGGGGGGACAGGGGAGGCAGCCCCAGCATTTT. The encoded protein is CASRGGQGRQPQHF.

The genes are TRBV18 and TRBJ1-1; possible D gene TRBD1, 5 bases. The V end lost 3 bases, the J end lost 1 base, and 12 bases lay between the germline ends. Germline V lookup: CDR1 KGHSH, CDR2 LQKENI. The CDR3 runs to 15 residues. The CDR3 coding sequence is TGTGCCAGCTCACCGTCGGAAGGGGCGAACACTGAAGCTTTCTTT. Protein: CASSPSEGANTEAFF. Supplemented by reference TRBV18 and TRBJ1-1, the full variable domain reads NAGVMQNPRHLVRRRGQEARLRCSPMKGHSHVYWYRQLPEEGLKFMVYLQKENIIDESGMPKERFSAEFPKEGPSILRIQQVVRGDSAAYFCASSPSEGANTEAFFGQGTRLTVV.

This clone showed up just once. The rearrangement uses TRBV20-1 and TRBJ2-1, with TRBD2 matching 7 bases. Germline lookup yields CDR1 DFQATT and CDR2 SNEGSKA (reference sequence). CDR3 length: 14 amino acids. V gave up 3 bases and J gave up 0 bases; unmatched junction bases: 2. Here the CDR3 reads CSASGGSSYNEQFF. The CDR3 DNA reads TGCAGTGCTAGTGGCGGGAGCTCCTACAATGAGCAGTTCTTC.

This clone was observed a single time. The J gene is TRBJ2-3, the V gene TRBV11-1; 11 nucleotides align to TRBD2. The ends lost 2 bases at V and 5 bases at J; junction bases unmatched: 6. Germline V gives CDR1 SGHAT, CDR2 FQDESV (reference sequence). This CDR3 region has 16 residues. The CDR3 bases are TGTGCCAGCAGCTTATTTAGCGGGGGGGCTGTAGATACGCAGTATTTT. Residues: CASSLFSGGAVDTQYF.

The CDR3 region is CASSVEQGRTDTQYF. CDR3 sequence (DNA): TGTGCCAGCAGCGTAGAACAGGGGCGGACAGATACGCAGTATTTT. This chain connects TRBV9 to TRBJ2-3; 7 bases line up with TRBD1. The CDR3 has 15 amino acids. The ends lost 0 bases at V and 3 bases at J; junction bases unmatched: 4. CDR1 and CDR2 (germline): SGDLS, YYNGEE.

The CDR3 reads CASSLRAPGSTNEKLFF. CDR3 DNA: TGTGCCAGCAGCCTCAGAGCTCCCGGGTCCACTAATGAAAAACTGTTTTTT. The chain links TRBV28 to TRBJ1-4; D is undetermined. The CDR3 contains 17 residues. Germline loops: CDR1 MDHEN, CDR2 SYDVKM. With 6 bases removed from V and 2 bases from J, the gap between germline ends came to 19 bases.

J is TRBJ2-1 and V is TRBV27, with 7 bases aligning to TRBD2. Germline V gene data show CDR1 as MNHEY and CDR2 as SMNVEV (reference sequence). The CDR3 is made up of 15 amino acids. The J segment lost 7 bases and the V segment lost 0 bases, leaving 6 bases of the junction unmatched. The DNA for the CDR3 is TGTGCCAGCAGTTTATCGTGGGCGGGAGTAAATGAGCAGTTCTTC. This encodes CASSLSWAGVNEQFF.

J is TRBJ2-7 and V is TRBV28; D is perhaps TRBD2 (6 bases). The CDR3 extends over 13 amino acids. V was shortened by 7 bases and J by 7 bases, with 17 bases between the two germline ends. Per germline, CDR1 MDHEN and CDR2 SYDVKM. The CDR3 sequence: CASTPGRGREQYF. The CDR3 DNA reads as TGTGCCAGCACCCCCGGAAGAGGGAGGGAGCAGTACTTC.

J is TRBJ1-6 and V is TRBV28; a possible D gene is TRBD1 (5 bases). Per germline, CDR1 MDHEN and CDR2 SYDVKM. Trimming removed 4 bases from V and 7 bases from J, with 11 bases in between. This CDR3 comprises 14 residues. The CDR3 DNA is TGTGCCAGCAGTTCTGGCGGGGGGAATTCACCCCTCCACTTT. Translating it yields CASSSGGGNSPLHF. The variable domain in full, with the rest retrieved from reference TRBV28 and TRBJ1-6, is DVKVTQSSRYLVKRTGEKVFLECVQDMDHENMFWYRQDPGLGLRLIYFSYDVKMKEKGDIPEGYSVSREKKERFSLILESASTNQTSMYLCASSSGGGNSPLHFGNGTRLTVT.

The chain links TRBV18 to TRBJ2-1, with D uncertain. The V gene lost 0 bases and the J gene lost 12 bases, with 12 bases spanning the gap. The CDR3 length is 13 residues. Germline-derived CDR1 and CDR2 are KGHSH and LQKENI. CDR3 nucleotides: TGTGCCAGCTCACCACCGGCCAGGCTCCTGCAGTTCTTC. Translation: CASSPPARLLQFF.

The table lists this clone with a few counts. The chain is built from TRBV5-4 and TRBJ2-1; a weak D match, TRBD2 (6 bases). V lost 5 bases to trimming and J lost 7 bases, with 19 bases between them. The CDR3 runs 15 residues. CDR1 is SGHNT and CDR2 is YYREEE in the germline V gene (reference sequence). CDR3 in amino acids: CASSLLARGENEQFF. The CDR3 DNA sequence: TGTGCCAGCAGTTTACTAGCCCGAGGGGAGAATGAGCAGTTCTTC. The whole variable domain, filled in from reference TRBV5-4 and TRBJ2-1, reads ETGVTQSPTHLIKTRGQQVTLRCSSQSGHNTVSWYQQALGQGPQFIFQYYREEENGRGNFPPRFSGLQFPNYSSELNVNALELDDSALYLCASSLLARGENEQFFGPGTRLTVL.

The chain couples TRBV5-1 to TRBJ1-5; maybe TRBD1 (6 bases). The CDR3 has 15 amino acids. From germline, CDR1 is SGHRS and CDR2 YFSETQ. V was pared by 0 bases and J by 4 bases, with 11 bases between. In nucleotides, the CDR3 is TGCGCCAGCAGCTTGGGGGGCAGGGGAAATCAGCCCCAGCATTTT. Protein product: CASSLGGRGNQPQHF.